Shown below are 15 T cell receptor beta chains from a single sample sequenced in a study of PD-1 blockade in classical Hodgkin lymphoma (dated by TCRdb to the early 2020s). According to the study, the label for this sample's time point signals: cycle 2 day 1 (C2D1) of nivolumab. Every trial patient had relapsed following autologous stem cell transplantation, and prior brentuximab vedotin exposure was what differed among cohorts A, B and C. Preparation of the library involved the immunoSEQ multiplex PCR assay. Not all clones reach the TCRdb copy of this immuneACCESS table, which keeps in-frame sequences only. Checked studies attribute under half of the gap to unresolved V genes and leave the rest unexplained. For this sample there are 70,000 or so clones; 70% to 75% appear just once. Roughly 9.1% of the sample comes from the top ten. Sequencing was performed on peripheral blood mononuclear cells (PBMCs), taken before the second cycle of nivolumab. The receptors originated from a human donor with classical Hodgkin lymphoma.

V gene TRBV9 combines with J gene TRBJ1-6, with TRBD1 matching over 8 bases. V lost 3 bases, J lost 9 bases, and 5 bases stayed unmatched. This CDR3 is 14 amino acids long. The germline V gene has CDR1 SGDLS and CDR2 YYNGEE. The CDR3 DNA sequence: TGTGCCAGCAGCGCGGGACAGGATTTTTCACCCCTCCACTTT. Its protein product is CASSAGQDFSPLHF.

About this clone itself: One end of the junction does not line up with germline, which may come from a read error. The genes are TRBV14 and TRBJ2-7; 7 bases are shared with TRBD1. This CDR3 region has 20 residues. The germline V gene encodes CDR1 SGHDN and CDR2 FVKESK. The CDR3 DNA reads as TGTGCCAGCAGCCAAGTAGGGGGCCGGTTAACTGGTACTTGTTCCTGCGAGCAGTACTTC. Translation gives CASSQVGGRLTGTCSCEQYF.

The J gene is TRBJ1-6, the V gene TRBV19, with TRBD1 matching 12 bases. CDR3 length equals 13 residues. Germline V gene sequence: CDR1 LNHDA, CDR2 SQIVND (reference sequence). V was clipped by 7 bases and J by 12 bases; unmatched bases: 4. The CDR3 loop reads CASTGTGGLPLHF. The CDR3 DNA follows: TGTGCCAGTACCGGGACAGGGGGCTTACCCCTCCACTTT.

The chain is built from TRBV2 and TRBJ2-7; no clear D. The CDR3 loop spans 12 amino acids. V gave up 4 bases and J gave up 3 bases, with 7 bases separating them. Looked up from germline, CDR1 is SNHLY and CDR2 is FYNNEI. CDR3 nucleotides: TGTGCCAGCAGTGTCTCTAACTACGAGCAGTACTTC. Its protein product is CASSVSNYEQYF.

The chain combines TRBV11-2 with TRBJ1-4; 11 nucleotides align to TRBD1. This CDR3 has 13 amino acids. CDR1 is SGHAT and CDR2 is FQNNGV in the germline V gene. J was trimmed by 6 bases and V by 7 bases; bases with no gene match: 1. The CDR3 region has the DNA TGTGCCAGCAAGGGACAGGGGGATGAAAAACTGTTTTTT. Protein: CASKGQGDEKLFF. Combining the CDR3 with reference TRBV11-2 and TRBJ1-4 gives the whole variable domain EAGVAQSPRYKIIEKRQSVAFWCNPISGHATLYWYQQILGQGPKLLIQFQNNGVVDDSQLPKDRFSAERLKGVDSTLKIQPAKLEDSAVYLCASKGQGDEKLFFGSGTQLSVL.

This clone was found once. The rearrangement links TRBV5-5 to TRBJ1-3; no clear D gene. The length of the CDR3 is 16 residues. Trimming shortened V by 4 bases and J by 0 bases, and 14 bases separated the two germline ends. Germline V gives CDR1 SGHKS, CDR2 YYEKEE (reference sequence). The CDR3 coding sequence is TGTGCCAGCAGCCCCGTGGCATTCGTCTCTGGAAACACCATATATTTT. Encoded protein: CASSPVAFVSGNTIYF.

The chain couples TRBV10-2 to TRBJ1-2, with D unclear. Trimming shortened V by 3 bases and J by 1 base, and 9 bases separated the two germline ends. Germline V CDR1 and CDR2: WSHSY, SAAADI. This CDR3 region has 14 residues. The CDR3 sequence: CASSDGPVNYGYTF. CDR3 in DNA: TGCGCCAGCAGTGATGGACCGGTTAACTATGGCTACACCTTC.

The V gene is TRBV11-2, the J gene TRBJ1-1, with no clear D. Germline V CDR1 and CDR2: SGHAT, FQNNGV. V shed 3 bases and J shed 8 bases, with 13 bases lying between them. CDR3 length: 13 residues. The CDR3 region is CASSFSEQLEAFF. CDR3 sequence (DNA): TGTGCCAGCAGCTTCTCGGAGCAGCTGGAAGCTTTCTTT.

The genes are TRBV28 and TRBJ1-5; D remains unclear. In germline, CDR1 is MDHEN, CDR2 SYDVKM. Trimming removed 6 bases from V and 3 bases from J, with 9 bases in between. The CDR3 loop spans 13 amino acids. CDR3 coding DNA: TGTGCCAGCAGCCCCGTAGACAATCAGCCCCAGCATTTT. It encodes CASSPVDNQPQHF.

This clone was picked up one time. The chain uses TRBV11-2 and TRBJ2-7; 11 nucleotides match TRBD1. The CDR3 runs to 17 residues. Per germline, CDR1 SGHAT and CDR2 FQNNGV. After removal of 2 bases from V and 3 bases from J, the junction contained 9 bases not matched to a gene. DNA of the CDR3: TGTGCCAGCAGCTTACCGACCGGACAGGGGGCCTACTACGAGCAGTACTTC. Translation: CASSLPTGQGAYYEQYF.

In its sample, this clone was seen a few times. This chain uses TRBV18 with TRBJ1-3; D may be TRBD1 (5 bases). This CDR3 has 15 residues. The germline V gene has CDR1 KGHSH and CDR2 LQKENI. Deletions cut 2 bases from V and 0 bases from J, with 8 bases between. The CDR3 sequence: CASSPSTVSGNTIYF. For the CDR3, the DNA is TGTGCCAGCTCACCATCGACAGTCTCTGGAAACACCATATATTTT.

The sample holds many counts of this clone. CDR3 nucleotide sequence: TGCGCCAGCAGCTTGGCCGGGACTCCGGCCTACGAGCAGTACTTC. Amino acid sequence: CASSLAGTPAYEQYF. This chain connects TRBV5-1 to TRBJ2-7, with D perhaps TRBD2 (6 bases). Germline CDR1 and CDR2: SGHRS and YFSETQ. The CDR3 spans 15 residues. The ends were cut back, 0 bases at V and 2 bases at J, with 12 bases in the middle.

The chain couples TRBV5-1 to TRBJ2-7; the match to TRBD2 covers 8 bases. The CDR3 length is 16 residues. Germline CDR1 SGHRS, CDR2 YFSETQ. J lost 5 bases, V lost 2 bases, and 12 bases had no gene match. The CDR3 sequence: CASSFLTGGGRNEQYF. CDR3 DNA sequence: TGCGCCAGCAGCTTTTTAACGGGGGGCGGGAGGAACGAGCAGTACTTC.

V gene TRBV27 combines with J gene TRBJ1-4, with D tentatively TRBD1 (5 bases). Germline V CDR1 and CDR2: MNHEY, SMNVEV (reference sequence). The CDR3 extends over 15 amino acids. V lost 5 bases to trimming and J lost 3 bases, with 13 bases between them. The CDR3 region has the DNA TGTGCCAGCAGTCCCCGGGGGGGACCTAATGAAAAACTGTTTTTT. Amino acids: CASSPRGGPNEKLFF.

This clone has just a few counts. The chain links TRBV23-1 to TRBJ1-3; unclear D gene. TRBV23-1 carries the ORF label, with uncertain function. Trimming cost V 3 bases and J 2 bases, with 14 bases left between them. This CDR3 contains 16 residues. The DNA for the CDR3 is TGCGCCAGCAGTCATCACGACATCGTTCCTGGAAACACCATATATTTT. Residues: CASSHHDIVPGNTIYF.